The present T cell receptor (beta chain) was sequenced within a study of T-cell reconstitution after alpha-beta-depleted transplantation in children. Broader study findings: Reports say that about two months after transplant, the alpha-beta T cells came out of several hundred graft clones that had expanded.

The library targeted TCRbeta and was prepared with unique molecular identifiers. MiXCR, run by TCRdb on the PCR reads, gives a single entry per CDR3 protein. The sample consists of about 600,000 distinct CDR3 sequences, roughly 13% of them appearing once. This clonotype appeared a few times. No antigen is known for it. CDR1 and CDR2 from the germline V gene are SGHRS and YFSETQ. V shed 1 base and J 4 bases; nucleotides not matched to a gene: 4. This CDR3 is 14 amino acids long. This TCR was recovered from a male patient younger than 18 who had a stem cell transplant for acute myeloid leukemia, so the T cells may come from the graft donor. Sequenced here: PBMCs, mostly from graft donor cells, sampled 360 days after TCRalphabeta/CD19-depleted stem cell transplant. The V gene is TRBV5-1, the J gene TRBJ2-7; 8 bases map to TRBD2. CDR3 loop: CASSLSGRNYEQYF. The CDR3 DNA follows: TGCGCCAGCAGCTTGAGCGGGAGAAATTACGAGCAGTACTTC.